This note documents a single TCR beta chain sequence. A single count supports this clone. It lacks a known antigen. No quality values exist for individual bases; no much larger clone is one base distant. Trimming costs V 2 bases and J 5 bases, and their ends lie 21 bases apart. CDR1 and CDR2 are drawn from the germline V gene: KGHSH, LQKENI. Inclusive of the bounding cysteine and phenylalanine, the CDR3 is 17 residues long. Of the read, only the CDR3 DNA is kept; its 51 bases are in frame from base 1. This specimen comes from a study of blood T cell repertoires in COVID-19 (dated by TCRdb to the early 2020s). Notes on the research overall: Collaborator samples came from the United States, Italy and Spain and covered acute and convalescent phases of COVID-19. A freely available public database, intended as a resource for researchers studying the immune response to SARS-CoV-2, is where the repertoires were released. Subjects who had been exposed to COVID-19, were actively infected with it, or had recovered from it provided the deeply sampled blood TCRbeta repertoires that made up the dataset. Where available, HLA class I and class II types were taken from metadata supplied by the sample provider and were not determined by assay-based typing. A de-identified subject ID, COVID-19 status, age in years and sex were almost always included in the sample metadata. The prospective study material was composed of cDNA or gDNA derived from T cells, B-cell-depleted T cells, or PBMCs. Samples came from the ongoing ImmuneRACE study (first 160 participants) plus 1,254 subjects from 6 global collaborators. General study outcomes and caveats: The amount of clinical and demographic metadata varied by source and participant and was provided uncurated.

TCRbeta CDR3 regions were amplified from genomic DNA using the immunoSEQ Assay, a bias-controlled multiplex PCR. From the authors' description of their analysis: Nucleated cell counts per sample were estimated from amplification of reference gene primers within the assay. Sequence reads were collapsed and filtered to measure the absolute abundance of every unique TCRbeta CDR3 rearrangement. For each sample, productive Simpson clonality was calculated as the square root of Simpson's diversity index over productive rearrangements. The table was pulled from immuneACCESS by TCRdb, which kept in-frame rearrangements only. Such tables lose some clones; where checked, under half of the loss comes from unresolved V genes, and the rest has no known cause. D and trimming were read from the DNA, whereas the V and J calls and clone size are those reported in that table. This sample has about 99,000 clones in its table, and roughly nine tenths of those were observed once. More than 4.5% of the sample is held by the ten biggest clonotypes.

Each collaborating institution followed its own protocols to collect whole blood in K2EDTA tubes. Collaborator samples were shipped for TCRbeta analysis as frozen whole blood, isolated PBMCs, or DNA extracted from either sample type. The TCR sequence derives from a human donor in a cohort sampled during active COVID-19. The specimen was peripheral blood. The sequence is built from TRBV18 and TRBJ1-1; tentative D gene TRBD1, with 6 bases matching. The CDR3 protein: CASSPTAGAGGGTEAFF. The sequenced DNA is TGTGCCAGCTCACCAACTGCGGGGGCGGGCGGAGGGACTGAAGCTTTCTTT.